What follows are 14 T cell receptor beta chains derived from one specimen sequenced in a study of T-cell reconstitution after alpha-beta-depleted transplantation in children. Unique molecular identifiers were built into the TCRbeta library. TCRdb passed the PCR reads through MiXCR, listing each CDR3 protein once. The sample carries approximately 340,000 distinct CDR3 sequences, about a tenth recorded once. The material sequenced was PBMCs from the stem cell graft donor, taken from the stem cell graft. These receptors were taken from a human donor who donated a stem cell graft to a child with acute lymphoblastic leukemia.

This rearrangement joins TRBV5-5 to TRBJ2-2; D uncertain. V gave up 0 bases and J gave up 5 bases, with 8 bases separating them. The CDR3 runs 14 residues. Germline V gene data show CDR1 as SGHKS and CDR2 as YYEKEE (reference sequence). Here the CDR3 DNA reads TGTGCCAGCAGCTTGGGGCCAGAGACCGGGGAGCTGTTTTTT. This encodes CASSLGPETGELFF.

This clonotype appeared a few times. The chain uses TRBV11-2 and TRBJ2-3; D assignment may be TRBD1 or TRBD2 (6 bases each). The germline V gene has CDR1 SGHAT and CDR2 FQNNGV. The CDR3 length is 19 residues. The V end lost 1 base, the J end lost 0 bases, and 20 bases lay between the germline ends. The CDR3 is CASSLGALTGGTSTDTQYF. The DNA for the CDR3 is TGTGCCAGCAGCTTAGGGGCCCTCACCGGGGGCACTAGCACAGATACGCAGTATTTT.

This clonotype was observed a handful of times. The chain has TRBV10-3 and TRBJ2-1, with TRBD2 matching over 10 bases. Germline-derived CDR1 and CDR2 are ENHRY and SYGVKD. CDR3 length equals 16 residues. With V trimmed by 4 bases and J by 3 bases, 6 bases remained unmatched. CDR3 sequence: CAISVASGRDYNEQFF. The CDR3 coding sequence is TGTGCCATCAGTGTAGCTAGCGGGAGAGACTACAATGAGCAGTTCTTC.

This clonotype was detected ten times or more. The rearrangement joins TRBV5-4 to TRBJ2-3; D remains unclear. The CDR3 has 12 residues. Germline V CDR1 and CDR2: SGHNT, YYREEE (reference sequence). Trimming left V 4 bases short and J 6 bases short, with 9 bases between. CDR3 nucleotide sequence: TGTGCCAGCAGCCCTGGTTCGGATACGCAGTATTTT. Its protein is CASSPGSDTQYF.

This clonotype was detected ten times or more. The rearrangement joins TRBV29-1 to TRBJ2-3; 7 bases map to TRBD1. Germline loops: CDR1 SQVTM, CDR2 ANQGSEA. The CDR3 loop spans 14 amino acids. V was pared by 5 bases and J by 2 bases, with 7 bases of the junction left unmatched. The CDR3 sequence: CSVLGTDTTDTQYF. The CDR3 DNA reads as TGCAGCGTTCTCGGGACAGATACCACAGATACGCAGTATTTT.

This clonotype was observed at least ten times. The chain recombines TRBV21-1 with TRBJ2-4; whether TRBD2, the table's D call, matches the DNA was not checked. TRBV21-1 is recorded as a pseudogene. This CDR3 is 16 amino acids long. The CDR3 reads CASSKESTSSRNIQYF. DNA for the CDR3: TGTGCCAGCAGCAAAGAATCCACTAGCAGCCGAAACATTCAGTACTTC.

Only a few counts were recorded for this clonotype. Sequence at one end of the junction differs from germline and may be a read error. The CDR3 DNA sequence: TGTGCCAGCAGTGAAGAAAGGCTTAGTAATGAAAAACTCTTTTTT. Amino acid sequence: CASSEERLSNEKLFF. The chain carries TRBV6-1 and TRBJ1-4; no reliable D call. This CDR3 comprises 15 residues. CDR1 is MNHNS, CDR2 SASEGT, per germline.

A word on this clonotype: This may come from a read error, since a much larger clone is one base off. The chain recombines TRBV7-6 with TRBJ2-6; D is undetermined. The CDR3 has 15 residues. V lost 3 bases to trimming and J lost 0 bases, with 6 bases between them. CDR1 is SGHVS and CDR2 is FNYEAQ in the germline V gene. The CDR3 region is CASSLATSGANVLTF. As DNA, the CDR3 is TGTGCCAGCAGCTTGGCCACCTCTGGGGCCAACGTCCTGACTTTC.

This clonotype has just a few counts. As DNA, the CDR3 is TGTGCCACCAGCAGAGAAATAAGGCTAGCGGGCCGCGAGCAGTACTTC. The encoded protein is CATSREIRLAGREQYF. The chain combines TRBV15 with TRBJ2-7; 8 bases fit TRBD2. The V gene end was trimmed by 0 bases and the J gene end by 6 bases; junction bases not matched to a gene: 10. This CDR3 contains 16 residues. CDR1 is LNHNV and CDR2 is YYDKDF in the germline V gene (reference sequence).

The chain couples TRBV7-9 to TRBJ1-5; D possibly corresponds to TRBD1 (5 bases). Trimming shortened V by 5 bases and J by 4 bases, and 15 bases separated the two germline ends. This CDR3 is built from 15 residues. CDR1 is SEHNR and CDR2 is FQNEAQ in the germline V gene (reference sequence). The CDR3 DNA follows: TGTGCCAGCAGCCCGCGGGGCTACGGGAATCAGCCCCAGCATTTT. It encodes CASSPRGYGNQPQHF.

The chain carries TRBV5-1 and TRBJ2-5, with 7 bases aligning to TRBD1. Trimming removed 7 bases from V and 1 base from J; junction bases left unmatched: 7. This CDR3 is built from 14 residues. Germline V gene sequence: CDR1 SGHRS, CDR2 YFSETQ. The CDR3 DNA sequence: TGCGCCAGCGGGTCGGGACAGCGCCAAGAGACCCAGTACTTC. Protein sequence: CASGSGQRQETQYF.

This clonotype was observed many times. The rearrangement joins TRBV20-1 to TRBJ1-1, with D unresolved. CDR1 DFQATT and CDR2 SNEGSKA come from the germline V gene (reference sequence). The CDR3 length is 16 residues. Trimming removed 0 bases at V and 3 bases at J, with 17 bases between. The CDR3 loop reads CSAREDGRMGYTEAFF. In DNA form, the CDR3 reads TGCAGTGCTAGAGAAGACGGACGGATGGGATACACTGAAGCTTTCTTT.

In its sample, this clonotype was seen a few times. The chain couples TRBV24-1 to TRBJ2-3; a weak D match, TRBD2 (5 bases). This CDR3 has 15 residues. Per the germline V gene, CDR1 is KGHDR and CDR2 is SFDVKD. V lost 3 bases, J lost 0 bases, and 9 bases lay in between. The CDR3 reads CATSDHGVSTDTQYF. The DNA of the CDR3 is TGTGCCACCAGTGATCACGGGGTTAGCACAGATACGCAGTATTTT.

The V and J genes are TRBV6-5 and TRBJ1-1, with D unclear. Trimming took 0 bases from V and 0 from J, leaving 8 bases between them. Germline CDR1 reads MNHEY; CDR2 reads SVGAGI. This CDR3 comprises 15 residues. As DNA, the CDR3 is TGTGCCAGCAGTTACTCGGACGGTCTGAACACTGAAGCTTTCTTT. It is translated as CASSYSDGLNTEAFF.